This TCR beta chain was observed in a study of T cell changes during pregnancy in multiple sclerosis. TCRdb keeps only in-frame clones here, not all; method: immunoSEQ multiplex PCR. In the table there are around 100,000 clones, over 75% of which are singletons. Trimming removed 8 bases from V and 5 bases from J; junction bases left unmatched: 11. CDR1 is MDHEN, CDR2 SYDVKM, per germline. This CDR3 region has 14 residues. Sequences were derived from peripheral blood, sampled in the second trimester of pregnancy. This sequence was found in a female donor in good health, enrolled as a control in a pregnancy study. V gene TRBV28 combines with J gene TRBJ1-1, with TRBD1 matching over 7 bases. CDR3 coding DNA: TGTGCCAGCGGGCGACAGGGAAGTCGGACTGAAGCTTTCTTT. Translation: CASGRQGSRTEAFF.